Below are 30 T cell receptor beta chains sequenced from a single sample in a study of neoadjuvant anti-PD-1 for oral cavity cancer. TCRdb's copy holds only in-frame clones and misses some; the assay was immunoSEQ multiplex PCR. The sample lists 72,000 or so clones, around 83% seen once, with around 3.7% in the top ten. Sequencing used PBMCs, obtained before nivolumab (anti-PD-1) treatment. These receptors were collected from a person aged 35-80 years with oral cavity squamous cell carcinoma.

CDR3 coding DNA: TGTGCCAGTGAATCGGTTCGGTCGAACTATGGCTACACCTTC. Its protein product is CASESVRSNYGYTF. The chain combines TRBV19 with TRBJ1-2; D is undetermined. The CDR3 totals 14 residues. V was cut by 8 bases and J by 2 bases, with 15 bases left in between. The germline CDR1 and CDR2 sequences are LNHDA and SQIVND (reference sequence). Combining the CDR3 with reference TRBV19 and TRBJ1-2 gives the whole variable domain DGGITQSPKYLFRKEGQNVTLSCEQNLNHDAMYWYRQDPGQGLRLIYYSQIVNDFQKGDIAEGYSVSREKKESFPLTVTSAQKNPTAFYLCASESVRSNYGYTFGSGTRLTVV.

V is TRBV29-1 and J is TRBJ1-2, with 10 bases that match TRBD1. From germline, CDR1 is SQVTM and CDR2 ANQGSEA. This CDR3 has 14 amino acids. Trimming cost V 7 bases and J 6 bases; bases outside gene matches: 11. CDR3 in DNA: TGCAGCGCCGCCCGGGACAGGGGAATTGATGGCTACACCTTC. Protein sequence: CSAARDRGIDGYTF. Drawing the rest from reference TRBV29-1 and TRBJ1-2, the complete variable domain is SAVISQKPSRDICQRGTSLTIQCQVDSQVTMMFWYRQQPGQSLTLIATANQGSEATYESGFVIDKFPISRPNLTFSTLTVSNMSPEDSSIYLCSAARDRGIDGYTFGSGTRLTVV.

The chain is built from TRBV27 and TRBJ2-3; D may be TRBD1 or TRBD2 (5 bases each). Trimming shortened V by 5 bases and J by 3 bases, and 9 bases separated the two germline ends. This CDR3 region has 13 residues. Germline V lookup: CDR1 MNHEY, CDR2 SMNVEV (reference sequence). CDR3 sequence (DNA): TGTGCCAGCAGTCTCGGGACGACAGATACGCAGTATTTT. As protein: CASSLGTTDTQYF.

The V call is TRBV20-1, the J call TRBJ1-4; 7 positions agree with TRBD1. Germline V lookup: CDR1 DFQATT, CDR2 SNEGSKA (reference sequence). V dropped 3 bases and J dropped 10; count of bases not matched to a gene: 2. This CDR3 has 11 amino acids. The CDR3 nucleotides read TGCAGTGCTAGTCAGGGGGGAAAACTGTTTTTT. It translates to CSASQGGKLFF.

The chain recombines TRBV9 with TRBJ2-3, with D perhaps matching TRBD2 (7 bases). V was cut by 7 bases and J by 5 bases, with 17 bases left in between. The germline V gene has CDR1 SGDLS and CDR2 YYNGEE. The CDR3 has 14 amino acids. CDR3 bases: TGTGCCAGCTCCGAGGGGGGGGACGGAGATACGCAGTATTTT. It is translated as CASSEGGDGDTQYF.

The chain combines TRBV11-1 with TRBJ2-7, with 7 bases matching TRBD1. After removal of 1 base from V and 0 bases from J, the junction contained 0 bases not matched to a gene. The V gene's germline CDR1 is SGHAT and CDR2 FQDESV (reference sequence). The CDR3 totals 14 residues. CDR3 DNA: TGTGCCAGCAGCTTAGGGGACAGCTCCTACGAGCAGTACTTC. As protein: CASSLGDSSYEQYF.

Only a few counts were recorded for this clone. The gene calls are TRBV11-2 and TRBJ2-5, with 7 bases fitting TRBD1. Unmatched junction bases numbered 8, after V lost 4 bases and J lost 6 bases. This CDR3 contains 14 residues. In germline, CDR1 is SGHAT, CDR2 FQNNGV. Here the CDR3 reads CASSSYRGRKTQYF. The CDR3 nucleotides are TGTGCCAGCAGCTCCTACAGGGGTAGGAAGACCCAGTACTTC.

This clone was counted once. The chain is built from TRBV6-5 and TRBJ2-1, with a tentative D call TRBD2 (5 bases). CDR1 and CDR2 (germline): MNHEY, SVGAGI. Trimming took off 3 bases at V and 7 bases at J, with 16 bases between the two ends. This CDR3 region has 15 residues. The CDR3 is CASSYQVGAGNEQFF. The CDR3 region has the DNA TGTGCCAGCAGTTATCAGGTGGGAGCAGGTAATGAGCAGTTCTTC.

This chain joins TRBV27 and TRBJ2-2; TRBD1 might be the D (6 bases). Deletions cut 8 bases from V and 1 base from J, with 11 bases between. Per the germline V gene, CDR1 is MNHEY and CDR2 is SMNVEV (reference sequence). The CDR3 runs 14 residues. CDR3 protein: CASYQTGNTGELFF. The CDR3 coding sequence is TGTGCCAGCTATCAGACAGGGAACACCGGGGAGCTGTTTTTT.

The rearrangement joins TRBV20-1 to TRBJ2-7; no clear D gene. The CDR3 contains 11 residues. From germline, CDR1 is DFQATT and CDR2 SNEGSKA (reference sequence). V gave up 0 bases and J gave up 9 bases, with 9 bases separating them. The CDR3 sequence: CSAREGLRQYF. CDR3 nucleotides: TGCAGTGCTAGAGAGGGTCTTCGGCAGTACTTC.

Written as DNA, the CDR3 is TGTGCCTGGAGTGCTCAGGGGAACAATCAGCCCCAGCATTTT. Amino acid sequence: CAWSAQGNNQPQHF. This chain links TRBV30 with TRBJ1-5, with D maybe TRBD1 (6 bases). Trimming pared 1 base from V and 3 bases from J, leaving 10 bases between. Germline V gene sequence: CDR1 GTSNPN, CDR2 SVGIG (reference sequence). This CDR3 is built from 14 residues.

This clone was counted between two and nine times. The V gene is TRBV18, the J gene TRBJ1-6; D is possibly TRBD1 (5 bases). Germline V gene sequence: CDR1 KGHSH, CDR2 LQKENI. The CDR3 consists of 16 residues. The V end lost 1 base, the J end lost 2 bases, and 9 bases lay between the germline ends. This CDR3 reads CASSPRGRTYNSPLHF. The CDR3 bases are TGTGCCAGCTCACCACGGGGGAGGACCTATAATTCACCCCTCCACTTT.

CDR3 in DNA: TGTGCCAGCAGCCTAAGGACTAGCCCAACGTACTTC. Translated: CASSLRTSPTYF. This rearrangement joins TRBV7-9 to TRBJ2-7, with TRBD2 identical over 8 bases. Germline lookup yields CDR1 SEHNR and CDR2 FQNEAQ (reference sequence). The length of the CDR3 is 12 residues. V gave up 5 bases and J gave up 12 bases; unmatched junction bases: 9.

The genes are TRBV5-1 and TRBJ1-1; D perhaps matches TRBD1 (5 bases). The ends were cut back, 3 bases at V and 7 bases at J, with 10 bases in the middle. Germline CDR1 and CDR2: SGHRS and YFSETQ. The CDR3 runs to 12 residues. The CDR3 is CASSWGLGEAFF. The CDR3 DNA reads as TGCGCCAGCAGCTGGGGACTGGGTGAAGCTTTCTTT.

This chain uses TRBV9 with TRBJ1-1; tentatively, D is TRBD1 (6 bases). Germline lookup yields CDR1 SGDLS and CDR2 YYNGEE. The CDR3 is made up of 16 amino acids. Trimming took off 4 bases at V and 5 bases at J, with 21 bases between the two ends. The CDR3 region has the DNA TGTGCCAGCAGCCCCCACCCCTACCAGAGGGGGACTGAAGCTTTCTTT. This encodes CASSPHPYQRGTEAFF.

This sequence joins TRBV27 and TRBJ2-7, with 8 bases identical to TRBD1. CDR1 and CDR2 from the germline V gene are MNHEY and SMNVEV (reference sequence). The CDR3 has 14 residues. V lost 6 bases, J lost 2 bases, and 6 bases stayed unmatched. The CDR3 region is CASSLQGGAYEQYF. Written as DNA, the CDR3 is TGTGCCAGCAGCTTACAGGGGGGAGCCTACGAGCAGTACTTC.

This chain joins TRBV4-1 and TRBJ2-7; no reliable D call. The germline V and J ends were trimmed by 1 base and 0 bases, with 7 bases remaining between them. The CDR3 length is 14 residues. Germline loops: CDR1 MGHRA, CDR2 YSYEKL. CDR3 DNA sequence: TGCGCCAGCAGCCAAGTGCCCCGCTCCTACGAGCAGTACTTC. Its translation: CASSQVPRSYEQYF.

The chain couples TRBV5-1 to TRBJ2-3, with D unclear. The germline CDR1 and CDR2 sequences are SGHRS and YFSETQ. V lost 0 bases and J lost 2, with 7 bases in between. The CDR3 covers 14 residues. CDR3 sequence (DNA): TGCGCCAGCAGCTTGGGGGCCCCCACAGATACGCAGTATTTT. Its protein is CASSLGAPTDTQYF.

This clone was seen a few times. The CDR3 DNA follows: TGCGCCAGCAGCCAAGGGGAGCCATCTAACTATGGCTACACCTTC. It specifies CASSQGEPSNYGYTF. The genes are TRBV4-1 and TRBJ1-2; D is uncertain. Germline V gene sequence: CDR1 MGHRA, CDR2 YSYEKL. Trimming cost V 1 base and J 0 bases, with 9 bases left between them. This CDR3 region has 15 residues.

This clone was detected only once. The rearrangement uses TRBV20-1 and TRBJ1-2; D is uncertain. V shed 3 bases and J shed 2 bases, with 4 bases lying between them. Germline CDR1 DFQATT, CDR2 SNEGSKA (reference sequence). The CDR3 contains 11 residues. CDR3 region: CSASANYGYTF. The CDR3 bases are TGCAGTGCTAGCGCAAACTATGGCTACACCTTC.

The chain combines TRBV11-2 with TRBJ1-4; 8 positions match TRBD1. This CDR3 is 14 amino acids long. The J segment lost 7 bases and the V segment lost 6 bases, leaving 7 bases of the junction unmatched. The germline V gene has CDR1 SGHAT and CDR2 FQNNGV. The CDR3 reads CASSPGQGFEKLFF. The CDR3 nucleotides are TGTGCCAGCAGTCCAGGACAGGGTTTTGAAAAACTGTTTTTT.

The rearrangement links TRBV13 to TRBJ1-4; the D gene is possibly TRBD1 (6 bases). CDR1 PRHDT and CDR2 FYEKMQ come from the germline V gene (reference sequence). There are 12 residues in the CDR3. V was clipped by 5 bases and J by 10 bases, with 11 bases between them. The CDR3, as DNA: TGTGCCAGCAGCCCTGGGGGCCGAAAACTGTTTTTT. It yields the protein CASSPGGRKLFF.

The CDR3 region is CASSTRPNSYEQYF. CDR3 sequence (DNA): TGTGCCAGCAGCACCAGACCCAACTCCTACGAGCAGTACTTC. J is TRBJ2-7 and V is TRBV7-6; no clear D gene. The CDR3 runs 14 residues. Germline loops: CDR1 SGHVS, CDR2 FNYEAQ. V lost 5 bases, J lost 0 bases, and 11 bases lay in between. Full variable domain (remainder filled in from reference TRBV7-6 and TRBJ2-7): GAGVSQSPRYKVTKRGQDVALRCDPISGHVSLYWYRQALGQGPEFLTYFNYEAQQDKSGLPNDRFSAERPEGSISTLTIQRTEQRDSAMYRCASSTRPNSYEQYFGPGTRLTVT.

CDR3 protein: CASSLNPSSSSYNEQFF. The CDR3 DNA is TGTGCCAGCAGCTTAAACCCTAGCTCGAGCTCCTACAATGAGCAGTTCTTC. The gene calls are TRBV7-3 and TRBJ2-1; a weak D match, TRBD2 (5 bases). CDR3 length: 17 residues. V shed 1 base and J shed 0 bases, with 13 bases lying between them. The germline gives CDR1 SGHTA, CDR2 FQGTGA.

This chain joins TRBV27 and TRBJ2-5; 8 bases map to TRBD2. The CDR3 runs 15 residues. CDR1 MNHEY and CDR2 SMNVEV come from the germline V gene (reference sequence). The V gene end was trimmed by 0 bases and the J gene end by 5 bases; junction bases not matched to a gene: 5. The CDR3 protein is CASSLSSSGRETQYF. CDR3 coding DNA: TGTGCCAGCAGTTTATCGTCTAGCGGGCGGGAGACCCAGTACTTC.

This rearrangement joins TRBV18 to TRBJ2-2; weak D call: TRBD1 (5 bases). Trimming took 2 bases from V and 4 from J, leaving 11 bases between them. CDR3 length: 15 residues. Germline CDR1 KGHSH, CDR2 LQKENI. The CDR3 protein is CASSPGATATGELFF. CDR3 in DNA: TGTGCCAGCTCACCAGGGGCAACCGCCACCGGGGAGCTGTTTTTT.

V gene TRBV27 combines with J gene TRBJ1-1; maybe TRBD1 (5 bases). Germline CDR1 is MNHEY and CDR2 is SMNVEV (reference sequence). Trimming took off 2 bases at V and 11 bases at J, with 15 bases between the two ends. The CDR3 has 13 amino acids. CDR3 region: CASSLRPGTQAFF. CDR3 sequence (DNA): TGTGCCAGCAGTTTACGGCCTGGGACTCAGGCTTTCTTT.

CDR3 residues: CASSLVAGGYNEQFF. CDR3 DNA sequence: TGTGCCAGCAGCTTAGTTGCGGGAGGGTACAATGAGCAGTTCTTC. The gene calls are TRBV7-2 and TRBJ2-1; TRBD2 agrees at 9 bases. The CDR3 is 15 residues long. The germline V gene encodes CDR1 SGHTA and CDR2 FQGNSA. Trimming at V came to 1 base and at J to 4 bases, leaving 2 bases not matched to a gene.

CDR3 nucleotide sequence: TGTGCCAGCAGCTTAGCGCGGATAGGCACAGATACGCAGTATTTT. It encodes CASSLARIGTDTQYF. The J gene is TRBJ2-3, the V gene TRBV7-8, with no clear D. This CDR3 has 15 amino acids. The V end was cut by 0 bases, the J end by 1 base, with 8 bases between. Germline V CDR1 and CDR2: SGHVS, FQNEAQ.

The chain carries TRBV5-5 and TRBJ1-2; TRBD1 is a possible D gene (5 bases). CDR3 length: 11 residues. Germline CDR1 SGHKS, CDR2 YYEKEE (reference sequence). Trimming took 4 bases from V and 7 from J, leaving 8 bases between them. The CDR3 sequence: CASSQRGGYTF. DNA for the CDR3: TGTGCCAGCAGCCAGAGGGGTGGCTACACCTTC.